This TCR beta chain was observed in a study of identical twins. Each donor was a healthy Caucasian. This clonotype was seen a few times. What it recognizes is unknown. TCRdb fed the 5' RACE reads into MiXCR, producing one record per CDR3 protein. The sample has a few hundred thousand distinct CDR3 sequences, about 8% seen once. Study results and limitations: The models gave estimates that fell short of the out-of-frame TCR alpha sharing seen in monozygotic twins. Findings depended on cross-sectional statistics rather than tracking the same donors.

V shed 1 base and J shed 7 bases, with 5 bases lying between them. Looked up from germline, CDR1 is WSHSY and CDR2 is SAAADI. The CDR3 has 11 amino acids. This sample was also put to use in a study of yellow fever vaccine responses in identical twins. This second report adds: After vaccination, twins' T cell response reportedly seemed partly convergent, partly personalized.

Sequencing was carried out using CD8+ T cells sorted from blood. The sequence came from a woman aged 18-29 years in good health. This chain uses TRBV10-2 with TRBJ2-7; no firm D call. Here the CDR3 DNA reads TGCGCCAGCAGTGAGTGGTATGAGCAGTACTTC. Translated: CASSEWYEQYF.